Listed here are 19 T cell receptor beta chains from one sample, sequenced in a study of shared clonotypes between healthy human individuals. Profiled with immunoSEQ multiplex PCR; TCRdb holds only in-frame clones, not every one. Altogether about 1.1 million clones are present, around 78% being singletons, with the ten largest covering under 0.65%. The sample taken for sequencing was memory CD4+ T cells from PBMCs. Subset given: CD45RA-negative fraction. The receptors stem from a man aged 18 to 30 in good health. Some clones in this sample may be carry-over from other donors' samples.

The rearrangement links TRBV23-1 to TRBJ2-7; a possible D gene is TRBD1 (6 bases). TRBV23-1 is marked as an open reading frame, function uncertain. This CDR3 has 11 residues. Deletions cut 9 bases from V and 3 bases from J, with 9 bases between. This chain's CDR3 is CASNRDYEQYF. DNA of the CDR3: TGCGCCAGTAACAGGGACTACGAGCAGTACTTC.

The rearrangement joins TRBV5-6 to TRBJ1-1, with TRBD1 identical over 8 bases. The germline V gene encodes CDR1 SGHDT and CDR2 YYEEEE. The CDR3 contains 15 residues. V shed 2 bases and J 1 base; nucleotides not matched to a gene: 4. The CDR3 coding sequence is TGTGCCAGCAGCTTAGGACAGGGTGGGAACACTGAAGCTTTCTTT. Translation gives CASSLGQGGNTEAFF. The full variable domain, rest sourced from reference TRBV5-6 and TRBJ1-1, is DAGVTQSPTHLIKTRGQQVTLRCSPKSGHDTVSWYQQALGQGPQFIFQYYEEEERQRGNFPDRFSGHQFPNYSSELNVNALLLGDSALYLCASSLGQGGNTEAFFGQGTRLTVV.

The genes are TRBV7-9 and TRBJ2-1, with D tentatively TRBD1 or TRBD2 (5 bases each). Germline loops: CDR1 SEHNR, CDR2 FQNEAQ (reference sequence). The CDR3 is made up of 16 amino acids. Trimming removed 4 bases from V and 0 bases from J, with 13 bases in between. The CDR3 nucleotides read TGTGCCAGCAGCTCGGGGACCCTGTTCTCCTACAATGAGCAGTTCTTC. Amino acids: CASSSGTLFSYNEQFF.

The CDR3, as DNA: TGCGCCAGCAGCGCCTCTGGAGTAATGGGTGAAAAACTGTTTTTT. It translates to CASSASGVMGEKLFF. J is TRBJ1-4 and V is TRBV4-3; D gene ambiguous. V lost 5 bases and J 7 bases, leaving 17 bases between the germline ends. The CDR3 has 15 residues. CDR1 and CDR2 from the germline V gene are LGHNA and YSLEER.

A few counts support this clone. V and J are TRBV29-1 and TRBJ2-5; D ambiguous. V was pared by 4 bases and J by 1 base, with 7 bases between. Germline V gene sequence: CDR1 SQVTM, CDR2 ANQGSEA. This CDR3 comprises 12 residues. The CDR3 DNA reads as TGCAGCGTTGTTTTCAGCCAAGAGACCCAGTACTTC. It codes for CSVVFSQETQYF.

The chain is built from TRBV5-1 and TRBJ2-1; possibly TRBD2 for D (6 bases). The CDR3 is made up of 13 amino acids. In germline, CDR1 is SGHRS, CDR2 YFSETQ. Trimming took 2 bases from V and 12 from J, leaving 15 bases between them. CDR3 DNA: TGCGCCAGCAGCTTAACGGGGGAAGTAAGGCAGTTCTTC. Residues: CASSLTGEVRQFF.

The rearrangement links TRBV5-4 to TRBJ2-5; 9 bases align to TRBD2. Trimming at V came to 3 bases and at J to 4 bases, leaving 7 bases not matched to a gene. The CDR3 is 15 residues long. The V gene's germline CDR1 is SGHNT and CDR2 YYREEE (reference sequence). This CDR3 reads CASSYDLSGGETQYF. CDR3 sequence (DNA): TGTGCCAGCAGCTACGACCTTAGCGGGGGAGAGACCCAGTACTTC.

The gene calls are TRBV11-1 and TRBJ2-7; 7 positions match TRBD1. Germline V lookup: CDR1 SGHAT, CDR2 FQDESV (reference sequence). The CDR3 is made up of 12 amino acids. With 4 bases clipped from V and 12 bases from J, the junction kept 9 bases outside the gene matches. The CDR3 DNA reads TGTGCCAGCAGCTCCGGGACAGCCCGGGGGTACTTC. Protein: CASSSGTARGYF.

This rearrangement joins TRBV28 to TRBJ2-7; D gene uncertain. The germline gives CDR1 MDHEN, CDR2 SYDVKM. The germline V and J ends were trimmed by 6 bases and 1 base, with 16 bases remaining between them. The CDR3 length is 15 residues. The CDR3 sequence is CASRAKPERSYEQYF. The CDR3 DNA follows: TGTGCCAGCAGGGCTAAGCCCGAAAGGTCCTACGAGCAGTACTTC.

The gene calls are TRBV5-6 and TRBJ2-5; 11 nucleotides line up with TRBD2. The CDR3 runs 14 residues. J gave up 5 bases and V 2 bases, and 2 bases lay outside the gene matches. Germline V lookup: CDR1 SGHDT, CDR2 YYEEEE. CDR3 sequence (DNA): TGTGCCAGCAGCTTTCGGACTAGCGGGGAGACCCAGTACTTC. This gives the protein CASSFRTSGETQYF.

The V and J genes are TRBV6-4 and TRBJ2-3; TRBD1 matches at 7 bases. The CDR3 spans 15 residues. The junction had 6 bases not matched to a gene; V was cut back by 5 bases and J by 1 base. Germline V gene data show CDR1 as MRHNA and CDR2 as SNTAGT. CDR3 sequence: CASSPGTARTDTQYF. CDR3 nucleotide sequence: TGTGCCAGCAGTCCCGGGACAGCACGCACAGATACGCAGTATTTT.

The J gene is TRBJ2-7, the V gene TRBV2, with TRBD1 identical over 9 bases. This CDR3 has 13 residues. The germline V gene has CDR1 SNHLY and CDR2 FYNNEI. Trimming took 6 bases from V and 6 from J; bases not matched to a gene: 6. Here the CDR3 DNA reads TGTGCCAGCAGGGGGACAGGGCAGTCCGAGCAGTACTTC. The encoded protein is CASRGTGQSEQYF. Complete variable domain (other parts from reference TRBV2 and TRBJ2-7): EPEVTQTPSHQVTQMGQEVILRCVPISNHLYFYWYRQILGQKVEFLVSFYNNEISEKSEIFDDQFSVERPDGSNFTLKIRSTKLEDSAMYFCASRGTGQSEQYFGPGTRLTVT.

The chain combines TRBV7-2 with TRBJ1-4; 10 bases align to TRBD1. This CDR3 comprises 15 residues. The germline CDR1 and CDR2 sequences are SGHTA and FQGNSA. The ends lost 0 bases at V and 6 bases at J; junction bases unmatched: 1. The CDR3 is CASSLAGTGDEKLFF. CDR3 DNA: TGTGCCAGCAGCTTAGCCGGGACAGGGGATGAAAAACTGTTTTTT.

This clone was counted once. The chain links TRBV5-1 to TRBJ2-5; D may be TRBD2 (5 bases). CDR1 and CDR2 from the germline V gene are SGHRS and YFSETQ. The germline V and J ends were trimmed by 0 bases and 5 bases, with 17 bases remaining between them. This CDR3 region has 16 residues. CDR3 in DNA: TGCGCCAGCAGCTTGGAGTTTTCACACCCGGGGGAGACCCAGTACTTC. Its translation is CASSLEFSHPGETQYF.

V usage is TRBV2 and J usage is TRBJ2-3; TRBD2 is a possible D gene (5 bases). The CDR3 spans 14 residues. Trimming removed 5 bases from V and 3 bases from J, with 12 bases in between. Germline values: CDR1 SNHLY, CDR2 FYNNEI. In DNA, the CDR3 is TGTGCCAGCAGTCCCCCGGGAACAACAGATACGCAGTATTTT. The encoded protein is CASSPPGTTDTQYF. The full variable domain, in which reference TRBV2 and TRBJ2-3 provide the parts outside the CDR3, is EPEVTQTPSHQVTQMGQEVILRCVPISNHLYFYWYRQILGQKVEFLVSFYNNEISEKSEIFDDQFSVERPDGSNFTLKIRSTKLEDSAMYFCASSPPGTTDTQYFGPGTRLTVL.

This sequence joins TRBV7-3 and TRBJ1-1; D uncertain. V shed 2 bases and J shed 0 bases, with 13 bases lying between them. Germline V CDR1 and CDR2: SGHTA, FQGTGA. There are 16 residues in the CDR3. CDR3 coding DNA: TGTGCCAGCAGCTTAGGTAGGCCGGGAGTGAACACTGAAGCTTTCTTT. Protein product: CASSLGRPGVNTEAFF.

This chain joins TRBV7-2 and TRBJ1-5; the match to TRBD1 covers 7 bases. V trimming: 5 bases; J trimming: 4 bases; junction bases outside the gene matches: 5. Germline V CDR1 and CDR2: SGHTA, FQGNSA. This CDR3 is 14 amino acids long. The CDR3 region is CASSPGTANQPQHF. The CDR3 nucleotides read TGTGCCAGCAGCCCCGGGACAGCTAATCAGCCCCAGCATTTT.

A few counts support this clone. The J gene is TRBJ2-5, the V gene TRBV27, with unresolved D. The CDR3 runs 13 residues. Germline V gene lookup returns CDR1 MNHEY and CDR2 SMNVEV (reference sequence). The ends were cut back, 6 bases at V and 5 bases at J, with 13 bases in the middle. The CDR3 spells CASSSRLGETQYF. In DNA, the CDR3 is TGTGCCAGCAGCTCCCGGCTAGGGGAGACCCAGTACTTC.

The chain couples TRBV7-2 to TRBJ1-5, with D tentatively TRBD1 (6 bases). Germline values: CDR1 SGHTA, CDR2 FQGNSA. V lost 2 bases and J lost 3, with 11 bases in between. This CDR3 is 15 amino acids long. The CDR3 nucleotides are TGTGCCAGCAGCTTACGGCAGGGGAACAATCAGCCCCAGCATTTT. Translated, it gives CASSLRQGNNQPQHF.